This entry features one TCR beta chain sequence. This entry is derived from a study of blood T cell repertoires in COVID-19. Study-level information: Sample material is recorded as cDNA or gDNA derived from T cells, B-cell-depleted T cells, or PBMCs.

Method: immunoSEQ multiplex PCR; TCRdb's copy keeps in-frame clones and lacks some. The data contain 220,000 or so clones, 90% to 95% of them seen just once; the ten biggest clones take up around 0.84%. Germline assignment: CDR1 MNHNS and CDR2 SASEGT. CDR3 size: 17 residues. The germline V and J ends were trimmed by 4 bases and 5 bases, with 23 bases remaining between them. Sequences were obtained from peripheral blood. V gene TRBV6-1 combines with J gene TRBJ1-2; D unresolved. This sequence was found in a man aged 55 to 70 with COVID-19, enrolled during active disease. As DNA, the CDR3 is TGTGCCAGCAGTGTAGGACGGGAGCTACGAACTCCTTATGGCTACACCTTC. Amino acid sequence: CASSVGRELRTPYGYTF.